The 3 T cell receptor beta chains presented below share a single source sample, sequenced in a study of T cells in Graves' hyperthyroidism and ophthalmopathy. TCR beta CDR3 sequences were amplified from RNA transcripts. Researchers ran a first-round RT-PCR on the TCR CDR3 using the HTBI primer set. One entry per CDR3 protein results from TCRdb running MiXCR on the multiplex PCR reads. The sample lists about 610,000 distinct CDR3 sequences, 16% seen once, with around 3.5% in the top ten. Specimen: blood. Every receptor here comes from a woman in her thirties or forties with Graves' ophthalmopathy.

The gene calls are TRBV28 and TRBJ2-7, with D possibly being TRBD2 (5 bases). The length of the CDR3 is 14 residues. The ends were cut back, 8 bases at V and 5 bases at J, with 19 bases in the middle. Looked up from germline, CDR1 is MDHEN and CDR2 is SYDVKM. CDR3 protein: CASGPGVGAHEQYF. The CDR3 DNA is TGTGCCAGCGGTCCCGGGGTAGGCGCCCACGAGCAGTACTTC.

The V call is TRBV6-1, the J call TRBJ1-4, with 8 bases matching TRBD1. The junction had 10 bases not matched to a gene; V was cut back by 8 bases and J by 5 bases. Germline V lookup: CDR1 MNHNS, CDR2 SASEGT. The CDR3 length is 15 residues. CDR3 sequence (DNA): TGTGCCAGCGGCGCGAACAGGGGGGGGAATGAAAAACTGTTTTTT. It is translated as CASGANRGGNEKLFF.

This clonotype was detected ten times or more. The chain links TRBV10-3 to TRBJ2-7; no clear D gene. V shed 4 bases and J shed 6 bases, with 13 bases lying between them. Germline-derived CDR1 and CDR2 are ENHRY and SYGVKD. The CDR3 totals 13 residues. The CDR3 loop reads CAISVETSGEQYF. Here the CDR3 DNA reads TGTGCCATCAGTGTGGAGACATCCGGCGAGCAGTACTTC.